A single sample gave rise to the 12 T cell receptor beta chains below, sequenced in a study of T cell responses to AZD1222 COVID-19 vaccine. Using immunoSEQ multiplex PCR, the repertoire was profiled, and TCRdb retains in-frame clones only, with some absent. Among about 120,000 clones listed, over 75% were seen once. Source: peripheral blood, taken on day 0 of AZD1222 vaccination. The receptors shown here come from an adult in good health.

This chain links TRBV24-1 with TRBJ2-3, with TRBD2 matching 10 bases. The germline gives CDR1 KGHDR, CDR2 SFDVKD. The CDR3 has 18 residues. The V gene end was trimmed by 1 base and the J gene end by 0 bases; junction bases not matched to a gene: 6. CDR3 in DNA: TGTGCCACCAGTGATTTAGGCACTAGCGGGGAAAGCACAGATACGCAGTATTTT. The encoded protein is CATSDLGTSGESTDTQYF.

This clone has a single count. V is TRBV9 and J is TRBJ2-1; the D gene is possibly TRBD2 (7 bases). The CDR3 extends over 16 amino acids. Looked up from germline, CDR1 is SGDLS and CDR2 is YYNGEE. V was cut by 4 bases and J by 0 bases, with 14 bases left in between. The CDR3 sequence: CASSPRGAGSYNEQFF. The CDR3 bases are TGTGCCAGCAGCCCCCGGGGGGCCGGCTCCTACAATGAGCAGTTCTTC.

The chain couples TRBV5-1 to TRBJ1-3; D unclear. This CDR3 region has 13 residues. CDR1 SGHRS and CDR2 YFSETQ come from the germline V gene. Trimming took 5 bases from V and 4 from J, leaving 10 bases between them. For the CDR3, the DNA is TGCGCCAGCAGACCCGACATGGGAAACACCATATATTTT. It codes for CASRPDMGNTIYF.

The chain joins TRBV10-1 to TRBJ1-5, with TRBD1 matching 8 bases. J gave up 6 bases and V 6 bases, and 7 bases lay outside the gene matches. Germline lookup yields CDR1 WNHNN and CDR2 SYGVQD (reference sequence). CDR3 length: 14 residues. CDR3 DNA: TGCGCCAGCAGCCTGGACAGGGCTGGTCAGCCCCAGCATTTT. It yields the protein CASSLDRAGQPQHF.

The chain uses TRBV4-1 and TRBJ1-5; 7 nucleotides align to TRBD1. Germline V gene sequence: CDR1 MGHRA, CDR2 YSYEKL. Trimming took 0 bases from V and 0 from J; bases not matched to a gene: 5. The CDR3 runs 17 residues. The CDR3 loop reads CASSQELQGSSNQPQHF. CDR3 nucleotide sequence: TGCGCCAGCAGCCAAGAGCTACAGGGGTCTAGCAATCAGCCCCAGCATTTT.

The chain uses TRBV29-1 and TRBJ1-1; 7 nucleotides match TRBD1. Germline V lookup: CDR1 SQVTM, CDR2 ANQGSEA. This CDR3 spans 14 amino acids. Trimming at V came to 2 bases and at J to 4 bases, leaving 7 bases not matched to a gene. This chain's CDR3 is CSVELDRDVTEAFF. CDR3 DNA sequence: TGCAGCGTTGAATTAGACAGGGATGTCACTGAAGCTTTCTTT.

The rearrangement links TRBV12-3 or TRBV12-4 to TRBJ1-1, with D maybe TRBD1 (6 bases). There are 13 residues in the CDR3. The V and J ends lost 7 bases and 11 bases respectively, with 20 bases between them. The CDR3 reads CASNPGHLSYAFF. CDR3 coding DNA: TGTGCCAGCAATCCGGGACACCTCTCTTACGCTTTCTTT.

The chain uses TRBV19 and TRBJ1-5; D gene ambiguous. CDR1 and CDR2 (germline): LNHDA, SQIVND (reference sequence). The V end lost 5 bases, the J end lost 0 bases, and 11 bases lay between the germline ends. The CDR3 consists of 15 residues. CDR3 sequence reads: CASSLRKDSNQPQHF. The CDR3 DNA reads as TGTGCCAGTAGTTTGCGGAAAGATAGCAATCAGCCCCAGCATTTT. Filled out from reference TRBV19 and TRBJ1-5, the complete variable domain reads DGGITQSPKYLFRKEGQNVTLSCEQNLNHDAMYWYRQDPGQGLRLIYYSQIVNDFQKGDIAEGYSVSREKKESFPLTVTSAQKNPTAFYLCASSLRKDSNQPQHFGDGTRLSIL.

The chain is built from TRBV27 and TRBJ1-3; D might be TRBD1 (5 bases). The CDR3 runs 15 residues. Between the trimmed V and J ends, which lost 0 bases and 4 bases, there was a span of 10 bases. Germline V gene lookup returns CDR1 MNHEY and CDR2 SMNVEV (reference sequence). Here the CDR3 reads CASSLSPGRGNTIYF. The CDR3, as DNA: TGTGCCAGCAGTTTATCCCCAGGGAGGGGAAACACCATATATTTT.

The chain has TRBV3-1 (or the pseudogene TRBV3-2) and TRBJ2-2; 8 nucleotides align to TRBD2. The germline V gene has CDR1 LGHDT and CDR2 YNNKEL (reference sequence). The CDR3 is made up of 18 amino acids. With 0 bases clipped from V and 7 bases from J, the junction kept 13 bases outside the gene matches. For the CDR3, the DNA is TGTGCCAGCAGCCAAGAAGGTCTCCACGGGGGGGACGGCGGGGAGCTGTTTTTT. Translating it yields CASSQEGLHGGDGGELFF.

The CDR3 DNA follows: TGTGCCAGCAGCCCCGCGGGACTAGCCACAGATACGCAGTATTTT. Its protein product is CASSPAGLATDTQYF. This chain uses TRBV11-3 with TRBJ2-3; 9 nucleotides line up with TRBD2. In germline, CDR1 is SGHNT, CDR2 YENEEA. V dropped 5 bases and J dropped 2; count of bases not matched to a gene: 5. The length of the CDR3 is 15 residues.

With respect to this clone: At one of its ends the junction is not consistent with the germline gene, which may arise from a read error. The V gene is TRBV19, the J gene TRBJ1-2; TRBD1 matches 7 bases. CDR1 LNHDA and CDR2 SQIVND come from the germline V gene (reference sequence). This CDR3 comprises 11 residues. CDR3 nucleotide sequence: TGTGCCAGTAGTAGCCGCCGGGACAGAGACTTC. It is translated as CASSSRRDRDF.